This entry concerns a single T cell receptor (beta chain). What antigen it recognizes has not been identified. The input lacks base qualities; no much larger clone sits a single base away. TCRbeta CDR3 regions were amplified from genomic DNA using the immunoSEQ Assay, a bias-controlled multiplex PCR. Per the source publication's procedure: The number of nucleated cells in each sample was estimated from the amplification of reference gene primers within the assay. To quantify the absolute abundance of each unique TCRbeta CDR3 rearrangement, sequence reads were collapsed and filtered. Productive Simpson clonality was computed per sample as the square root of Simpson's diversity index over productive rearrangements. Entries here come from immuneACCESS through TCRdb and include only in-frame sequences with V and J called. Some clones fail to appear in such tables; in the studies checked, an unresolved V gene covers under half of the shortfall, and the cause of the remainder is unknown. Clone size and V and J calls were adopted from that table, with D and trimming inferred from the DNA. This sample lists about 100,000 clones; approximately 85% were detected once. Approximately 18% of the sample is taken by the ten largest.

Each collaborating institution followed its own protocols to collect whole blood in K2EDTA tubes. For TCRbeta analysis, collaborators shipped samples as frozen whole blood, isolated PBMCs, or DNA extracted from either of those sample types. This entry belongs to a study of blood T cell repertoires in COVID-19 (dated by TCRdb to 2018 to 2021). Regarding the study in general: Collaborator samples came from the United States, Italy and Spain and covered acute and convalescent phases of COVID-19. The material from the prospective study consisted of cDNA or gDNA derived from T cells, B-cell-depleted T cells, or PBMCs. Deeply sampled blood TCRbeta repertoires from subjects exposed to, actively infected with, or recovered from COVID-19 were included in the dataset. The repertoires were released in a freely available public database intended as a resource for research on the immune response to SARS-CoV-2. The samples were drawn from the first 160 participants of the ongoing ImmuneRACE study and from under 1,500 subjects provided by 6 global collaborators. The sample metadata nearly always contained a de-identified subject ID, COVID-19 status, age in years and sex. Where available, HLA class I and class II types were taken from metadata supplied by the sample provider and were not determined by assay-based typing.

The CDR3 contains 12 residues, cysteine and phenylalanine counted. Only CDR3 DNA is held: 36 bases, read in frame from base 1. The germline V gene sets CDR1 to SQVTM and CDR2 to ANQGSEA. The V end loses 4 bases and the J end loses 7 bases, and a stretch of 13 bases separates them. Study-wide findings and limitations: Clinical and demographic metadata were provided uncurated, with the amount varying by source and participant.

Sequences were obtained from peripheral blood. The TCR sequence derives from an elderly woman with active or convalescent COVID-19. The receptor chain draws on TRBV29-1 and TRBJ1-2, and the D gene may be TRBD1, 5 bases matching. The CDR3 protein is CSVGQGHSGYTF. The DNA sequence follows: TGCAGCGTTGGCCAGGGTCACTCTGGCTACACCTTC.